Below are 26 T cell receptor beta chains sequenced from a single sample in a study of blood T cell repertoires in COVID-19. Measured with immunoSEQ multiplex PCR; TCRdb has only the in-frame clones, and not every one. The table lists around 130,000 clones, approximately 84% of them singletons. What was sequenced was peripheral blood. All receptors come from a human donor in a cohort sampled during active COVID-19.

The chain links TRBV18 to TRBJ2-7; 7 nucleotides agree with TRBD1. Germline V gives CDR1 KGHSH, CDR2 LQKENI. The V segment lost 3 bases and the J segment 4 bases; nucleotides outside the gene matches: 6. The CDR3 totals 14 residues. The CDR3 here is CASSPKGTAYEQYF. CDR3 nucleotides: TGTGCCAGCTCACCGAAGGGGACAGCTTACGAGCAGTACTTC.

This chain links TRBV7-9 with TRBJ2-5; 8 bases map to TRBD1. CDR3 length: 14 residues. V was clipped by 5 bases and J by 4 bases; unmatched bases: 6. CDR1 and CDR2 (germline): SEHNR, FQNEAQ (reference sequence). The CDR3 here is CASSITRGRETQYF. CDR3 coding DNA: TGTGCCAGCAGCATCACCAGGGGGCGAGAGACCCAGTACTTC.

The chain has TRBV19 and TRBJ2-2; TRBD1 matches 12 bases. The V segment lost 6 bases and the J segment 4 bases; nucleotides outside the gene matches: 15. This CDR3 contains 19 residues. Germline CDR1 LNHDA, CDR2 SQIVND (reference sequence). The DNA for the CDR3 is TGTGCCAGTAGCCTTAAAATTCGGGGGACAGGGGGCATCACCGGGGAGCTGTTTTTT. Its protein is CASSLKIRGTGGITGELFF.

The J gene is TRBJ2-2, the V gene TRBV2, with a tentative D call TRBD1 (5 bases). The CDR3 is 17 amino acids. Germline CDR1 reads SNHLY; CDR2 reads FYNNEI. The germline V and J ends were trimmed by 6 bases and 3 bases, with 20 bases remaining between them. The CDR3 DNA sequence: TGTGCCAGCAGCTGGGGCCACCCCAAAAGGGACACCGGGGAGCTGTTTTTT. Encoded protein: CASSWGHPKRDTGELFF.

For the CDR3, the DNA is TGCGCCAGCACCTCAGGCCCCGGGACTCAGGAGGGCTACACCTTC. The encoded protein is CASTSGPGTQEGYTF. The V gene is TRBV5-1, the J gene TRBJ1-2, with D possibly being TRBD1 (5 bases). V dropped 6 bases and J dropped 8 bases, with 23 bases sitting between them. This CDR3 is 15 amino acids long. Germline V gene sequence: CDR1 SGHRS, CDR2 YFSETQ.

This clone appeared once. The chain is built from TRBV5-1 and TRBJ2-7; a possible D gene is TRBD1 (6 bases). CDR3 length: 13 amino acids. V gave up 8 bases and J gave up 2 bases, with 14 bases separating them. Germline V gene lookup returns CDR1 SGHRS and CDR2 YFSETQ. CDR3 loop: CASGPGDTYEQYF. CDR3 coding DNA: TGCGCCAGTGGGCCCGGGGACACCTACGAGCAGTACTTC.

The chain combines TRBV6-1 with TRBJ2-3; D is unclear. The CDR3 extends over 13 amino acids. V lost 2 bases to trimming and J lost 5 bases, with 8 bases between them. The V gene's germline CDR1 is MNHNS and CDR2 SASEGT. CDR3 residues: CASSEPQIDTQYF. CDR3 nucleotide sequence: TGTGCCAGCAGTGAACCCCAGATAGATACGCAGTATTTT.

The chain combines TRBV3-1 (or the pseudogene TRBV3-2) with TRBJ1-3; D unresolved. The germline V gene has CDR1 LGHDT and CDR2 YNNKEL (reference sequence). Trimming took off 1 base at V and 7 bases at J, with 11 bases between the two ends. The CDR3 loop spans 14 amino acids. The CDR3 DNA sequence: TGTGCCAGCAGCCAAGGCGCTAGGGAGAACACCATATATTTT. As protein: CASSQGARENTIYF.

V is TRBV2 and J is TRBJ2-5, with 8 bases that match TRBD2. V trimming: 6 bases; J trimming: 5 bases; junction bases outside the gene matches: 8. This CDR3 is 14 amino acids long. The germline gives CDR1 SNHLY, CDR2 FYNNEI. DNA for the CDR3: TGTGCCAGCAGCGTCCGGGGGGGCGTGGAGACCCAGTACTTC. Translation: CASSVRGGVETQYF. The whole variable domain, remainder taken from reference TRBV2 and TRBJ2-5, is EPEVTQTPSHQVTQMGQEVILRCVPISNHLYFYWYRQILGQKVEFLVSFYNNEISEKSEIFDDQFSVERPDGSNFTLKIRSTKLEDSAMYFCASSVRGGVETQYFGPGTRLLVL.

V usage is TRBV5-1 and J usage is TRBJ2-7; TRBD1 agrees at 7 bases. The J segment lost 4 bases and the V segment lost 4 bases, leaving 2 bases of the junction unmatched. CDR1 is SGHRS and CDR2 is YFSETQ in the germline V gene. This CDR3 has 12 residues. The CDR3 loop is CASSQQGYEQYF. The CDR3 DNA reads as TGCGCCAGCAGCCAACAGGGGTACGAGCAGTACTTC.

The J gene is TRBJ1-3, the V gene TRBV5-1; 8 bases are shared with TRBD1. The CDR3 extends over 14 amino acids. The V segment lost 4 bases and the J segment 8 bases; nucleotides outside the gene matches: 8. CDR1 is SGHRS, CDR2 YFSETQ, per germline. Written as DNA, the CDR3 is TGCGCCAGCAGCAAGGACAGGGTCAGAGACACCATATATTTT. Its protein product is CASSKDRVRDTIYF. Using reference TRBV5-1 and TRBJ1-3 for the parts outside the CDR3, the full variable domain is KAGVTQTPRYLIKTRGQQVTLSCSPISGHRSVSWYQQTPGQGLQFLFEYFSETQRNKGNFPGRFSGRQFSNSRSEMNVSTLELGDSALYLCASSKDRVRDTIYFGEGSWLTVV.

The V and J genes are TRBV4-1 and TRBJ1-5, with D possibly being TRBD1 (6 bases). V shed 3 bases and J shed 1 base, with 7 bases lying between them. CDR1 and CDR2 (germline): MGHRA, YSYEKL. CDR3 size: 14 residues. CDR3 protein: CASSQDRSNQPQHF. The CDR3, as DNA: TGCGCCAGCAGCCAGGACAGAAGCAATCAGCCCCAGCATTTT.

This chain connects TRBV29-1 to TRBJ1-1, with D hard to call. This CDR3 spans 13 amino acids. Germline-derived CDR1 and CDR2 are SQVTM and ANQGSEA. The V gene lost 6 bases and the J gene lost 0 bases, with 11 bases spanning the gap. This chain's CDR3 is CSVERILNTEAFF. As DNA, the CDR3 is TGCAGCGTAGAGCGGATATTGAACACTGAAGCTTTCTTT.

The rearrangement uses TRBV5-6 and TRBJ2-7; D possibly corresponds to TRBD1 (5 bases). Germline V gene lookup returns CDR1 SGHDT and CDR2 YYEEEE. This CDR3 is 14 amino acids long. Trimming removed 6 bases at V and 0 bases at J, with 13 bases between. The CDR3 nucleotides read TGTGCCAGCAAGTTTGCAAGGGGCTCCTACGAGCAGTACTTC. This encodes CASKFARGSYEQYF.

This chain uses TRBV10-2 with TRBJ2-3, with 7 bases lining up with TRBD2. The CDR3 is made up of 15 amino acids. Per the germline V gene, CDR1 is WSHSY and CDR2 is SAAADI. V lost 4 bases to trimming and J lost 1 base; unmatched junction nucleotides: 5. The CDR3 DNA reads TGCGCCAGCAGTGGACTAGCCTCTGGCACAGATACGCAGTATTTT. Amino acids: CASSGLASGTDTQYF.

This sequence joins TRBV2 and TRBJ1-2; TRBD1 agrees at 12 bases. The CDR3 length is 16 residues. Looked up from germline, CDR1 is SNHLY and CDR2 is FYNNEI. Trimming cost V 5 bases and J 8 bases; bases outside gene matches: 12. CDR3 protein: CASSHPGQGALQGYTF. The CDR3 nucleotides are TGTGCCAGCAGTCACCCGGGACAGGGGGCGCTACAAGGCTACACCTTC. Complete variable domain (other parts from reference TRBV2 and TRBJ1-2): EPEVTQTPSHQVTQMGQEVILRCVPISNHLYFYWYRQILGQKVEFLVSFYNNEISEKSEIFDDQFSVERPDGSNFTLKIRSTKLEDSAMYFCASSHPGQGALQGYTFGSGTRLTVV.

V gene TRBV15 combines with J gene TRBJ2-7; TRBD1 agrees at 9 bases. The J segment lost 2 bases and the V segment lost 3 bases, leaving 17 bases of the junction unmatched. Germline V lookup: CDR1 LNHNV, CDR2 YYDKDF (reference sequence). CDR3 length: 19 amino acids. The CDR3 DNA reads TGTGCCACCAGCAGGTACACTCCCCCCCGGACAGGGGACACCTACGAGCAGTACTTC. Residues: CATSRYTPPRTGDTYEQYF.

This clone was picked up a small number of times. CDR3 DNA sequence: TGTGCCATCAGCCGACACGTTCGGGATTTCGGGGAGCTGTTTTTT. It specifies CAISRHVRDFGELFF. The chain couples TRBV10-3 to TRBJ2-2, with D tentatively TRBD2 (5 bases). Germline V gene lookup returns CDR1 ENHRY and CDR2 SYGVKD. V shed 6 bases and J shed 7 bases, with 18 bases lying between them. CDR3 length: 15 residues.

J is TRBJ1-5 and V is TRBV12-5; 8 positions agree with TRBD1. The CDR3 has 15 amino acids. Germline V lookup: CDR1 LGHNT, CDR2 FRNRAP. V gave up 3 bases and J gave up 3 bases; unmatched junction bases: 4. Here the CDR3 reads CASGFGQGLNQPQHF. The CDR3 region has the DNA TGTGCTAGTGGTTTTGGACAGGGTCTCAATCAGCCCCAGCATTTT.

The chain uses TRBV7-9 and TRBJ1-2; no reliable D call. CDR1 and CDR2 (germline): SEHNR, FQNEAQ (reference sequence). This CDR3 spans 13 amino acids. V was trimmed by 1 base and J by 3 bases, leaving 6 bases between them. The CDR3 spells CASSLVVDYGYTF. Written as DNA, the CDR3 is TGTGCCAGCAGCTTAGTAGTAGACTATGGCTACACCTTC.

V is TRBV10-3 and J is TRBJ1-5; 7 nucleotides match TRBD1. The length of the CDR3 is 13 residues. CDR1 ENHRY and CDR2 SYGVKD come from the germline V gene. V lost 10 bases, J lost 7 bases, and 10 bases stayed unmatched. CDR3 coding DNA: TGTGCCAACTTGACAGGGACGGGGCAGCCCCAGCATTTT. It translates to CANLTGTGQPQHF.

The chain has TRBV6-5 and TRBJ1-5, with unresolved D. The CDR3 consists of 15 residues. Germline lookup yields CDR1 MNHEY and CDR2 SVGAGI. V dropped 0 bases and J dropped 6 bases, with 12 bases sitting between them. CDR3: CASSYSREHGQPQHF. The DNA for the CDR3 is TGTGCCAGCAGTTACTCAAGGGAGCACGGTCAGCCCCAGCATTTT.

The rearrangement joins TRBV1 to TRBJ2-5; the table's D gene call, TRBD2, was not cross checked with the DNA. TRBV1 is recorded as a pseudogene. This CDR3 has 16 amino acids. CDR3 nucleotide sequence: TGCACCAGCAGCCTTGTAGCGGGGGGCCCCCCAGAGACCCAGTACTTC. This codes for CTSSLVAGGPPETQYF.

This chain connects TRBV7-9 to TRBJ1-1, with 7 bases matching TRBD1. V was pared by 5 bases and J by 5 bases, with 8 bases of the junction left unmatched. Germline loops: CDR1 SEHNR, CDR2 FQNEAQ (reference sequence). The CDR3 covers 14 residues. The CDR3 reads CASSATGKLTEAFF. The DNA for the CDR3 is TGTGCCAGCAGCGCGACAGGGAAGTTAACTGAAGCTTTCTTT.

V gene TRBV29-1 combines with J gene TRBJ1-1; perhaps TRBD1 as D (5 bases). The CDR3 runs to 13 residues. Per germline, CDR1 SQVTM and CDR2 ANQGSEA. V was cut by 7 bases and J by 2 bases, with 14 bases left in between. The CDR3 DNA reads as TGCAGCGGGGACGGGGGAGGAAACACTGAAGCTTTCTTT. This gives the protein CSGDGGGNTEAFF.

This chain links TRBV5-1 with TRBJ1-3; D is undetermined. Trimming cost V 4 bases and J 4 bases, with 18 bases left between them. The germline CDR1 and CDR2 sequences are SGHRS and YFSETQ. CDR3 length: 16 amino acids. CDR3 bases: TGCGCCAGCAGCCCGGCCGCGACTACGGGAGGAAACACCATATATTTT. It encodes CASSPAATTGGNTIYF.